The rows below give T cell receptor beta chains drawn from one sample of a study of shared clonotypes between healthy human individuals. TCRdb's table, derived via immunoSEQ multiplex PCR, lists solely in-frame clones and lacks some. The table records hundreds of thousands of clones, roughly 96% of them present only once. Sequencing input: naive CD8+ T cells sorted from blood. Source of these receptors: a woman in her 30s in good health. Both conserved end residues are part of each CDR3. A D gene is named only where the DNA matches it firmly. Clone size is given for some rows only: seen once, a few or many times, or a class if the clone is expanded.

j_call,d_call,v_call,clone_size,cdr3_aa,cdr3_nt
TRBJ1-1,.,TRBV7-5,.,CVSSYLEGDTEAFF,TGTGTCAGCAGCTACCTGGAGGGGGACACTGAAGCTTTCTTT
TRBJ2-7,TRBD1,TRBV2,once,CASSEAGTGGYEQYF,TGTGCCAGCAGTGAAGCGGGGACAGGGGGCTACGAGCAGTACTTC
TRBJ1-2,TRBD1,TRBV28,.,CASSPGQHF,TGTGCCAGCAGTCCGGGACAGCACTTC
TRBJ1-2,TRBD1,TRBV6-5,.,CASSFLQGNFNYGYTF,TGTGCCAGCAGTTTTCTACAGGGGAATTTTAACTATGGCTACACCTTC
TRBJ1-1,TRBD1,TRBV27,.,CASSLMTGDTEAFF,TGTGCCAGCAGTTTAATGACAGGGGACACTGAAGCTTTCTTT
TRBJ2-7,.,TRBV6-5,.,CASSSGPHEQYF,TGTGCCAGCAGCTCTGGACCACACGAGCAGTACTTC
TRBJ1-5,.,TRBV5-6,.,CASSLLRRGGNQPQHF,TGTGCCAGCAGCCTTCTCCGAAGAGGAGGAAATCAGCCCCAGCATTTT
TRBJ1-1,.,TRBV27,.,CASSLRHGGTEAFF,TGTGCCAGCAGTTTACGTCACGGGGGGACTGAAGCTTTCTTT
TRBJ1-2,.,TRBV15,.,CATSRDRYSPYGYTF,TGTGCCACCAGCAGAGATCGGTACAGCCCTTATGGCTACACCTTC
TRBJ2-7,TRBD1,TRBV27,.,CATRQGGINEQYF,TGTGCCACCAGGCAAGGGGGCATCAACGAGCAGTACTTC
TRBJ2-1,TRBD2,TRBV19,once,CASSLGLATYNEQFF,TGTGCCAGTAGTTTAGGACTAGCCACCTACAATGAGCAGTTCTTC
TRBJ1-4,.,TRBV27,.,CASSFHQRNEKLFF,TGTGCCAGCAGTTTTCACCAGCGTAATGAAAAACTGTTTTTT
TRBJ2-3,TRBD2,TRBV2,.,CASISGRVAWVSDTQYF,TGTGCCAGCATTAGCGGGAGGGTAGCCTGGGTTTCAGATACGCAGTATTTT
TRBJ2-3,TRBD1,TRBV19,.,CASSIDLGQGRTDTQYF,TGTGCCAGTAGTATAGACCTCGGACAGGGGCGCACAGATACGCAGTATTTT
TRBJ2-7,.,TRBV7-8,.,CASSSGPTYEQYF,TGTGCCAGCAGCTCTGGCCCCACCTACGAGCAGTACTTC
TRBJ2-2,TRBD2,TRBV11-2,.,CASSGAIKWRESPGELFF,TGTGCCAGCAGCGGCGCAATTAAGTGGCGGGAGTCGCCCGGGGAGCTGTTTTTT
TRBJ2-7,TRBD1,TRBV28,.,CASSPPSDREYHEQYF,TGTGCCAGCAGCCCTCCCTCCGACAGGGAGTACCACGAGCAGTACTTC
TRBJ2-7,.,TRBV4-1,.,CASSQVVLRDLYEQYF,TGCGCCAGCAGCCAAGTAGTTCTTCGAGATCTCTACGAGCAGTACTTC
TRBJ2-7,TRBD2,TRBV14,.,CASSQETSGIYEQYF,TGTGCCAGCAGCCAAGAAACTAGCGGGATCTACGAGCAGTACTTC
TRBJ2-7,.,TRBV7-9,.,CASSLTGEQYF,TGTGCCAGCAGCTTAACGGGAGAGCAGTACTTC
TRBJ2-1,.,TRBV13,.,CASSLTYGTGSYNEQFF,TGTGCCAGCAGCCTCACATACGGGACCGGTTCCTACAATGAGCAGTTCTTC
TRBJ2-3,.,TRBV27,.,CASSLMRGDTQYF,TGTGCCAGCAGTTTAATGAGGGGAGATACGCAGTATTTT